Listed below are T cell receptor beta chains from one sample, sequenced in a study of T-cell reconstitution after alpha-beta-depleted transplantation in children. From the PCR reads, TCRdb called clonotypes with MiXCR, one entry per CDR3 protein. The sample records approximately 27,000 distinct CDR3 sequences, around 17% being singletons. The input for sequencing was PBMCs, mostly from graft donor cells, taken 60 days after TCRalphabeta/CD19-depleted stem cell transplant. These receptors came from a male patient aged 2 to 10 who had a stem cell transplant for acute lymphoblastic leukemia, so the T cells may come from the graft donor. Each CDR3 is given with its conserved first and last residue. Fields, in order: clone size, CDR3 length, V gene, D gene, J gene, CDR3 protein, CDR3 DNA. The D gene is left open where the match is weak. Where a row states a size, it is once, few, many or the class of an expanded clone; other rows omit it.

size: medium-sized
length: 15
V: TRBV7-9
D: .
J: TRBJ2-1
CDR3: CASSTIKSSYNEQFF
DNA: TGTGCCAGCAGCACGATCAAGAGCTCCTACAATGAGCAGTTCTTC

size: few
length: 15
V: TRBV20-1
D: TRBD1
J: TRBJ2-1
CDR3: CSAFPGQGLYNEQFF
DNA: TGCAGTGCCTTTCCGGGACAGGGATTGTACAATGAGCAGTTCTTC

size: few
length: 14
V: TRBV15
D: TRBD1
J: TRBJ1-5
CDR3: CATSRTGFNQPQHF
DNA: TGTGCCACCAGCAGGACAGGGTTTAATCAGCCCCAGCATTTT

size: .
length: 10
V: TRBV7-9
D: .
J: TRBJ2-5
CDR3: CASRGETQYF
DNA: TGTGCCAGCAGGGGGGAGACCCAGTACTTC

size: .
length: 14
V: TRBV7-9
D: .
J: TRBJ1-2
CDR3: CASSLALGGHGYTF
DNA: TGTGCCAGCAGCTTAGCGTTGGGAGGACATGGCTACACCTTC

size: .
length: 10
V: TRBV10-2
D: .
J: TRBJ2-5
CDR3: CATYQETQYF
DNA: TGCGCCACCTACCAAGAGACCCAGTACTTC

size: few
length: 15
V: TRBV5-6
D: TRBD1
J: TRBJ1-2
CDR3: CASSLTDRDYYGYTF
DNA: TGTGCCAGCAGCTTAACAGACAGGGACTACTATGGCTACACCTTC

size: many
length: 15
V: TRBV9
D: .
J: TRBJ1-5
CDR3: CASSVDGYSNQPQHF
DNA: TGTGCCAGCAGCGTAGACGGCTATAGCAATCAGCCCCAGCATTTT

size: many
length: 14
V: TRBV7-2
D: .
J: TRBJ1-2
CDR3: CASSPRSDDYGYTF
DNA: TGTGCCAGCAGCCCGCGCTCGGACGACTATGGCTACACCTTC

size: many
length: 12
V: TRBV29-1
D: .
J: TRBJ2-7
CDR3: CSVDNDRDGESF
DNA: TGCAGCGTTGATAATGACCGGGACGGTGAATCCTTC

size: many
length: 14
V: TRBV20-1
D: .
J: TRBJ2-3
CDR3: CSARVGPSTDTQYF
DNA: TGCAGTGCTAGAGTGGGCCCAAGCACAGATACGCAGTATTTT

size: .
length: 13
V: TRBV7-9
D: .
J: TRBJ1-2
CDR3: CASSFQGDYGYTF
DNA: TGTGCCAGCAGCTTCCAGGGAGATTATGGCTACACCTTC

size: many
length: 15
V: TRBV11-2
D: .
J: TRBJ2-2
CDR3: CASSRRGYSTGELFF
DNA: TGTGCCAGCAGCAGGCGTGGATACAGTACCGGGGAGCTGTTTTTT

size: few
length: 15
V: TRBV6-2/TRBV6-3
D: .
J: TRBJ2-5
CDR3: CASSYDARGEETQYF
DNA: TGTGCCAGCAGTTACGACGCTAGGGGGGAAGAGACCCAGTACTTC

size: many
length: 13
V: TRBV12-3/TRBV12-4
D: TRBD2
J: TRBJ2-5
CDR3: CASSPLAGETQYF
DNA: TGTGCCAGCAGTCCACTAGCGGGAGAGACCCAGTACTTC

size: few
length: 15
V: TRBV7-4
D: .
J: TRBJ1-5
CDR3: CASTFLKGFNQPQHF
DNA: TGTGCCAGCACCTTTCTAAAGGGGTTTAATCAGCCCCAGCATTTT

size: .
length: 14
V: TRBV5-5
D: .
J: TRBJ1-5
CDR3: CASTRDIHDQPQHF
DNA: TGTGCCAGCACCCGGGACATCCATGATCAGCCCCAGCATTTT

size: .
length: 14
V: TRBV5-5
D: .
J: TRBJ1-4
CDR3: CASSLGDANEKLFF
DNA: TGTGCCAGCAGCTTGGGGGATGCTAATGAAAAACTGTTTTTT

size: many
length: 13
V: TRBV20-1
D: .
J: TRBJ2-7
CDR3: CSARDRLVNEQYF
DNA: TGCAGTGCTAGAGATAGATTGGTTAACGAGCAGTACTTC

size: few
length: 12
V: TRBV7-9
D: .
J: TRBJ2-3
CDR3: CASSVFTDTQYF
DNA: TGTGCCAGCAGCGTCTTCACAGATACGCAGTATTTT